Following are 4 T cell receptor beta chains from one sample sequenced in a study of blood T cell repertoires in COVID-19. The method was immunoSEQ multiplex PCR; TCRdb's version includes in-frame clones alone and lacks a portion of them. This table holds some 160,000 clones, approximately 90% found once. Sequenced input: peripheral blood. These receptors were taken from a middle-aged man who had recovered from COVID-19.

The chain recombines TRBV9 with TRBJ1-3; tentatively, D is TRBD1 (5 bases). Germline CDR1 and CDR2: SGDLS and YYNGEE. There are 15 residues in the CDR3. The V end lost 2 bases, the J end lost 4 bases, and 13 bases lay between the germline ends. The CDR3 DNA follows: TGTGCCAGCAGCGTCGCCGAAGGGGCCGGAAACACCATATATTTT. Translating gives CASSVAEGAGNTIYF.

The rearrangement uses TRBV4-3 and TRBJ2-1; tentative D call: TRBD2 (6 bases). CDR3 length equals 14 residues. CDR1 and CDR2 from the germline V gene are LGHNA and YSLEER. V was pared by 0 bases and J by 8 bases, with 11 bases between. The DNA of the CDR3 is TGCGCCAGCAGCCAAGACAGGGAGGACTATGAGCAGTTCTTC. Its protein product is CASSQDREDYEQFF.

The genes are TRBV9 and TRBJ1-1; 9 nucleotides align to TRBD1. Germline loops: CDR1 SGDLS, CDR2 YYNGEE. This CDR3 is 15 amino acids long. The trim removed 3 bases at V and 0 bases at J, leaving 3 bases unmatched. Here the CDR3 DNA reads TGTGCCAGCAGCGCGAACAGGGGGCTGAACACTGAAGCTTTCTTT. It is translated as CASSANRGLNTEAFF.

V is TRBV11-1 and J is TRBJ2-7; D may be TRBD2 (7 bases). This CDR3 has 14 amino acids. Germline V gene lookup returns CDR1 SGHAT and CDR2 FQDESV (reference sequence). The ends were cut back, 5 bases at V and 2 bases at J, with 13 bases in the middle. As DNA, the CDR3 is TGTGCCAGCAGCCACGCGGGGGCCCCCTACGAGCAGTACTTC. This encodes CASSHAGAPYEQYF.